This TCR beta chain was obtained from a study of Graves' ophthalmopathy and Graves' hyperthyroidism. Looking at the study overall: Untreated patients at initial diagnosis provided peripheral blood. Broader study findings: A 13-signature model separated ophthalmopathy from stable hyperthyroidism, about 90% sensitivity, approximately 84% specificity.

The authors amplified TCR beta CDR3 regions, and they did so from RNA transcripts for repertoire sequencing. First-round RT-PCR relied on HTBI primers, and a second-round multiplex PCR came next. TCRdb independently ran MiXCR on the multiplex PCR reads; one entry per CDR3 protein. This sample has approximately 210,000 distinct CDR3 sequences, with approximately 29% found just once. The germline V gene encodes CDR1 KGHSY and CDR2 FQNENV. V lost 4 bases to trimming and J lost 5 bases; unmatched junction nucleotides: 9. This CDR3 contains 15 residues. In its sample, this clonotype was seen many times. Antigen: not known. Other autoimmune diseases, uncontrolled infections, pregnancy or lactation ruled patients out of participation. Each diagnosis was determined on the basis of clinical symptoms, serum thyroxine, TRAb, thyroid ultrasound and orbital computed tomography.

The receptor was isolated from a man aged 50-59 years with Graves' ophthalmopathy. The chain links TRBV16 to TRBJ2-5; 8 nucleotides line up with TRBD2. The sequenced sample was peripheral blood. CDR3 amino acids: CASSPLAETRETQYF. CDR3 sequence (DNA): TGTGCCAGCAGCCCACTAGCGGAGACCCGCGAGACCCAGTACTTC.